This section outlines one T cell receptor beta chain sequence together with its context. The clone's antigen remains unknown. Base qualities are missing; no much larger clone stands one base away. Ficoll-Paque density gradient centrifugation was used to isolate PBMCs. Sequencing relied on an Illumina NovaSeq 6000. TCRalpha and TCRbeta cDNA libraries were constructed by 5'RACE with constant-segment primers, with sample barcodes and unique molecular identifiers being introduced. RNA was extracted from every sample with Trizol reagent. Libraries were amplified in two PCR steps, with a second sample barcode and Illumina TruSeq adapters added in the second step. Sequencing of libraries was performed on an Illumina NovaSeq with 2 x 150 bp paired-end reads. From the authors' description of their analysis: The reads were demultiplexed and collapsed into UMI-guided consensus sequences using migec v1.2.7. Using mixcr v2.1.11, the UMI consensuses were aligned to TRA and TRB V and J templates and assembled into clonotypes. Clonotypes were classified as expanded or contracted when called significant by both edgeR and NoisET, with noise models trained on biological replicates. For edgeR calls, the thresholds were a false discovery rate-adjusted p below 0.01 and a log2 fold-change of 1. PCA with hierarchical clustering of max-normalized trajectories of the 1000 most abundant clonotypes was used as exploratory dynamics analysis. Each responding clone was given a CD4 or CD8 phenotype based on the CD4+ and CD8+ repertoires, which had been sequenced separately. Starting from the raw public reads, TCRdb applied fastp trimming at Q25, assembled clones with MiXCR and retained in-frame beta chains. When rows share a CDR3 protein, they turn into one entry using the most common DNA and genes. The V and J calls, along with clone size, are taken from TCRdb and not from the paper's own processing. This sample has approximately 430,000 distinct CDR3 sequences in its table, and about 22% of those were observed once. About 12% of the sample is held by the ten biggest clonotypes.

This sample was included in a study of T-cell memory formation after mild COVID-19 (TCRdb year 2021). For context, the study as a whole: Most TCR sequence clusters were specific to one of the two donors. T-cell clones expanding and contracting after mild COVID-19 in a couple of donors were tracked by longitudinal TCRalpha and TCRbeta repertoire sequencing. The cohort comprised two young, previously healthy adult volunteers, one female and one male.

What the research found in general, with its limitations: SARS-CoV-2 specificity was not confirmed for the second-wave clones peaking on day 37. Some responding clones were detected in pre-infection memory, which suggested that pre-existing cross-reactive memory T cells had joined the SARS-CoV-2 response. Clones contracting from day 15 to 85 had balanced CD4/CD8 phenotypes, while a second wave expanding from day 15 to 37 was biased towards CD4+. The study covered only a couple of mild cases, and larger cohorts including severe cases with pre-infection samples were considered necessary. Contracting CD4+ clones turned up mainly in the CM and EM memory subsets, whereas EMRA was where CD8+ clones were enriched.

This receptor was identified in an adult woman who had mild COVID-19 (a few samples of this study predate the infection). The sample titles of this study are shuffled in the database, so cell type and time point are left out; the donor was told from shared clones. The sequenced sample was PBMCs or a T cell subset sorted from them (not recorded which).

CDR3 protein: CATSDTGLQPQHF. The nucleotides read TGTGCCACCAGTGATACAGGGCTTCAGCCCCAGCATTTT. The V gene is TRBV24-1 and the J gene is TRBJ1-5, and TRBD1 may be the D gene, going by 6 matching bases. In the germline V gene, CDR1 corresponds to KGHDR and CDR2 to SFDVKD. The V and J ends are trimmed by 3 bases and 6 bases, leaving 8 bases between them. The CDR3, cysteine through phenylalanine, is 13 amino acids long. The only DNA kept is the CDR3, 39 bases in frame from the first base.